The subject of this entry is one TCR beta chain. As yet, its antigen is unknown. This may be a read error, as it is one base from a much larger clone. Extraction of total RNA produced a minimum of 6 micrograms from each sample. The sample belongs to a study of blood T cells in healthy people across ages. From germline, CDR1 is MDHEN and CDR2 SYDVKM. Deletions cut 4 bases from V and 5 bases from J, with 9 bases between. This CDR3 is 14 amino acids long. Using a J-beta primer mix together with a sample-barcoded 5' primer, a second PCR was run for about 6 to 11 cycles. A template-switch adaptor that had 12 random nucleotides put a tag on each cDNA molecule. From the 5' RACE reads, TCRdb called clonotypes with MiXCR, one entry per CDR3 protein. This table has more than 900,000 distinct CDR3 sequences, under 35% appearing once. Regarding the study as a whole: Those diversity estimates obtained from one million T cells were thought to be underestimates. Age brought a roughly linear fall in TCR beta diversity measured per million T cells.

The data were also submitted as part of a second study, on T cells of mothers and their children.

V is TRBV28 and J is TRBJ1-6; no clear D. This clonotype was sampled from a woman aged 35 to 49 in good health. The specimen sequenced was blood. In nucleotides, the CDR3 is TGTGCCAGCAGTTCAATCCAGGATAATTCACCCCTCCACTTT. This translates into CASSSIQDNSPLHF. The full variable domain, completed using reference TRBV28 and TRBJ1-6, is DVKVTQSSRYLVKRTGEKVFLECVQDMDHENMFWYRQDPGLGLRLIYFSYDVKMKEKGDIPEGYSVSREKKERFSLILESASTNQTSMYLCASSSIQDNSPLHFGNGTRLTVT.